The clone carrying this T cell receptor beta chain was seen repeatedly, ten times or more. Using its own MiXCR run on the reads, TCRdb lists one record per CDR3 protein. The sample has about 490,000 distinct CDR3 sequences; about 17% are singletons. CDR1 SEHNR and CDR2 FQNEAQ come from the germline V gene (reference sequence). This CDR3 comprises 22 residues. The V and J ends lost 5 bases and 2 bases respectively, with 36 bases between them. The sample comes from a study of T cell repertoires in cytomegalovirus infection. The sequenced sample consisted of CD8+ T cells from PBMCs. This chain uses TRBV7-9 with TRBJ1-1, with D unclear. This clonotype was sampled from a human donor in good health (CMV status not recorded). Some clones in this sample may be carry-over from other donors' samples. CDR3 loop: CASSARPRTNTGQNAANTEAFF. The CDR3 DNA reads TGTGCCAGCAGCGCCCGCCCACGTACTAATACCGGGCAGAATGCCGCTAACACTGAAGCTTTCTTT. Together with reference TRBV7-9 and TRBJ1-1, the CDR3 gives the full variable domain: DTGVSQNPRHKITKRGQNVTFRCDPISEHNRLYWYRQTLGQGPEFLTYFQNEAQLEKSRLLSDRFSAERPKGSFSTLEIQRTEQGDSAMYLCASSARPRTNTGQNAANTEAFFGQGTRLTVV.